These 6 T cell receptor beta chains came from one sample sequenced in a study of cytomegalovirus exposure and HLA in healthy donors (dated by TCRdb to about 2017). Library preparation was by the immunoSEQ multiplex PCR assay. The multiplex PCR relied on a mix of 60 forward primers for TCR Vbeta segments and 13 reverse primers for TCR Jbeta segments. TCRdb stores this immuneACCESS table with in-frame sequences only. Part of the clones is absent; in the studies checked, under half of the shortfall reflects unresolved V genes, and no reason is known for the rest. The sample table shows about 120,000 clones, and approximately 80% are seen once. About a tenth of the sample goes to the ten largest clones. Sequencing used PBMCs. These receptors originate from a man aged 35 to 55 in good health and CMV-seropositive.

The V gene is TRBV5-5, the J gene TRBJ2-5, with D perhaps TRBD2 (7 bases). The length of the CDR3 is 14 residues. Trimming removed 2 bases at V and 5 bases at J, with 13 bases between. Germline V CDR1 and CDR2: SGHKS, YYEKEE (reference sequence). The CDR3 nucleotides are TGTGCCAGCAGCTTTCTGGCGGGGGCGGAGACCCAGTACTTC. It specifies CASSFLAGAETQYF.

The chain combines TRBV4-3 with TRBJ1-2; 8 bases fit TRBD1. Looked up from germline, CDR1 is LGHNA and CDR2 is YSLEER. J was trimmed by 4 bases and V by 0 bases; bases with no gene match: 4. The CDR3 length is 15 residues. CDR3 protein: CASSQDRGLFYGYTF. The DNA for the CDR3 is TGCGCCAGCAGCCAAGACAGGGGGCTGTTCTATGGCTACACCTTC.

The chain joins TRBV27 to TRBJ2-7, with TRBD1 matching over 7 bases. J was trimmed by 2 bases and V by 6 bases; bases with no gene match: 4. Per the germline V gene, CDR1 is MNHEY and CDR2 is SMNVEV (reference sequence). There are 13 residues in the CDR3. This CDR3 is CASRRDSTYEQYF. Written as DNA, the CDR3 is TGTGCCAGCAGAAGGGACAGCACCTACGAGCAGTACTTC.

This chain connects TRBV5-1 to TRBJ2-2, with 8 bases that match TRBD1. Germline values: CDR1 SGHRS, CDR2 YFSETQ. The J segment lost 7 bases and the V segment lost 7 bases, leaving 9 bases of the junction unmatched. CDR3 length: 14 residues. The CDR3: CASVGQGADGELFF. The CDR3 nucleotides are TGCGCCAGCGTGGGCCAGGGGGCTGACGGGGAGCTGTTTTTT.

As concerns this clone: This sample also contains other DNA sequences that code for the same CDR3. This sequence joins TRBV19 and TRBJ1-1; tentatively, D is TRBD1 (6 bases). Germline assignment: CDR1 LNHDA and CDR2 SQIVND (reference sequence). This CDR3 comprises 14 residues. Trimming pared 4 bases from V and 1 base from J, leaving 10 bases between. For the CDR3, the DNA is TGTGCCAGTAGTACCAGGGGACGGAACACTGAAGCTTTCTTT. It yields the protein CASSTRGRNTEAFF.

The CDR3 DNA reads as TGCGCCAGCAGCCAAGGGCTTTCCGACACAGATACGCAGTATTTT. Translated, it gives CASSQGLSDTDTQYF. The chain has TRBV4-3 and TRBJ2-3; D remains unclear. The CDR3 length is 15 residues. Germline CDR1 reads LGHNA; CDR2 reads YSLEER. V lost 1 base to trimming and J lost 2 bases, with 10 bases between them.